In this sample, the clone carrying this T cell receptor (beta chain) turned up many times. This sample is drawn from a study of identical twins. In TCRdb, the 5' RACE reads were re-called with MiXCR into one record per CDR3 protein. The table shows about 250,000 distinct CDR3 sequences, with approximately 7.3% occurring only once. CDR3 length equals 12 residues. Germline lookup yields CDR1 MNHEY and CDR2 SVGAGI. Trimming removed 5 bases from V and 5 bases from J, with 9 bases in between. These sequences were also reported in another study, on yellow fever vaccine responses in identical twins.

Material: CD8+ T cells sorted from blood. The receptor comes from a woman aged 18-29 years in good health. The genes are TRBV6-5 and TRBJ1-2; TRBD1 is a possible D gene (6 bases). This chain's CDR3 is CASSGGAYGYTF. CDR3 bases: TGTGCCAGCAGTGGGGGCGCATATGGCTACACCTTC.